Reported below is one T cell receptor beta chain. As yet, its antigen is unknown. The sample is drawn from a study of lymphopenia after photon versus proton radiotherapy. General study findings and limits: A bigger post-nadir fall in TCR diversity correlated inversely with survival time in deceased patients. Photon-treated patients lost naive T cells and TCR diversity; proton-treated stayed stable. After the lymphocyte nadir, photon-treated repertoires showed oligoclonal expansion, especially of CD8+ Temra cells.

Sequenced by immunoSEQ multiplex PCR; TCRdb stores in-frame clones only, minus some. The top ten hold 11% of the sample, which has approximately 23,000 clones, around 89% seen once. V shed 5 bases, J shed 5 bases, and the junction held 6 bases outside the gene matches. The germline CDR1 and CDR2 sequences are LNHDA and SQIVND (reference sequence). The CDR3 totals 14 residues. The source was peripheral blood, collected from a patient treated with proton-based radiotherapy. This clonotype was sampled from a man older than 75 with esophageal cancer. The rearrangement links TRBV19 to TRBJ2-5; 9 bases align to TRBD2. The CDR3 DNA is TGTGCCAGTAGTTTGACTAGCGGTCTGGAGACCCAGTACTTC. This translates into CASSLTSGLETQYF.